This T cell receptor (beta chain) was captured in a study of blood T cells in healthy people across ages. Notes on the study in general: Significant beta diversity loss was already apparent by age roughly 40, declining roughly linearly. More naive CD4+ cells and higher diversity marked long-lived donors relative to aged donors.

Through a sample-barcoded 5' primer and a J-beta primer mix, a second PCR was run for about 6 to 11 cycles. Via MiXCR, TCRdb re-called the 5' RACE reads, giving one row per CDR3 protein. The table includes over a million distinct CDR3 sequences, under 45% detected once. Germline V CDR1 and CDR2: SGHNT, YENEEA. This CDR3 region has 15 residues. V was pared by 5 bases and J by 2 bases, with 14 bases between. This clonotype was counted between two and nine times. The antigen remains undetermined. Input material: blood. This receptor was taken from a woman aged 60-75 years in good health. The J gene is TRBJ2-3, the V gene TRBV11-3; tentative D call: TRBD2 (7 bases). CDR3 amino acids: CASSEGGKLTDTQYF. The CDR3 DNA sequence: TGTGCCAGCAGCGAGGGGGGGAAACTCACAGATACGCAGTATTTT. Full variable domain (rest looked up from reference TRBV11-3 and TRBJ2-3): EAGVVQSPRYKIIEKKQPVAFWCNPISGHNTLYWYLQNLGQGPELLIRYENEEAVDDSQLPKDRFSAERLKGVDSTLKIQPAELGDSAVYLCASSEGGKLTDTQYFGPGTRLTVL.